Below are 13 T cell receptor beta chains sequenced from a single sample in a study of cytotoxic CD8 clonotypes in ibrutinib-treated CLL. Measured with immunoSEQ multiplex PCR; TCRdb has only the in-frame clones, and not every one. The sample has some 29,000 clones, about 78% seen once; the top ten hold less than 55%. The sequencing used PBMCs, collected after 36 months of ibrutinib treatment. Every receptor here comes from a human donor with chronic lymphocytic leukemia.

J is TRBJ1-1 and V is TRBV19; D uncertain. Per the germline V gene, CDR1 is LNHDA and CDR2 is SQIVND (reference sequence). The CDR3 loop spans 13 amino acids. Trimming took off 5 bases at V and 1 base at J, with 8 bases between the two ends. CDR3: CASSFRGNTEAFF. The CDR3 DNA is TGTGCCAGTAGTTTTAGAGGGAACACTGAAGCTTTCTTT.

J is TRBJ2-4 and V is TRBV5-1, with 14 bases identical to TRBD2. There are 18 residues in the CDR3. Germline CDR1 and CDR2: SGHRS and YFSETQ. V was pared by 2 bases and J by 6 bases, with 10 bases of the junction left unmatched. CDR3 residues: CASSFGTSGGPMGNIQYF. CDR3 sequence (DNA): TGCGCCAGCAGCTTCGGGACTAGCGGGGGCCCAATGGGAAACATTCAGTACTTC.

The chain carries TRBV5-4 and TRBJ1-6; TRBD1 is a possible D gene (6 bases). V was clipped by 4 bases and J by 7 bases, with 15 bases between them. The CDR3 is 15 amino acids. Germline V CDR1 and CDR2: SGHNT, YYREEE (reference sequence). CDR3 DNA: TGTGCCAGCAGCCCGATACAGGGATGGAATTCACCCCTCCACTTT. This codes for CASSPIQGWNSPLHF.

The V gene is TRBV7-3, the J gene TRBJ2-2; D gene ambiguous. The CDR3 contains 14 residues. V shed 6 bases and J shed 0 bases, with 8 bases lying between them. Germline assignment: CDR1 SGHTA and CDR2 FQGTGA. CDR3 protein: CASRSGPNTGELFF. CDR3 bases: TGTGCCAGCAGAAGTGGGCCGAACACCGGGGAGCTGTTTTTT. Full variable domain (rest looked up from reference TRBV7-3 and TRBJ2-2): GAGVSQTPSNKVTEKGKYVELRCDPISGHTALYWYRQSLGQGPEFLIYFQGTGAADDSGLPNDRFFAVRPEGSVSTLKIQRTERGDSAVYLCASRSGPNTGELFFGEGSRLTVL.

V and J are TRBV9 and TRBJ1-5, with no clear D. Trimming cost V 4 bases and J 9 bases, with 14 bases left between them. The CDR3 runs 13 residues. Per germline, CDR1 SGDLS and CDR2 YYNGEE. The CDR3 DNA follows: TGTGCCAGCAGCACGGACGTACATCGGCCCCAGCATTTT. This codes for CASSTDVHRPQHF. Supplemented by reference TRBV9 and TRBJ1-5, the full variable domain reads DSGVTQTPKHLITATGQRVTLRCSPRSGDLSVYWYQQSLDQGLQFLIQYYNGEERAKGNILERFSAQQFPDLHSELNLSSLELGDSALYFCASSTDVHRPQHFGDGTRLSIL.

V is TRBV6-5 and J is TRBJ1-2, with 8 bases aligning to TRBD1. V shed 5 bases and J 4 bases; nucleotides not matched to a gene: 3. The CDR3 extends over 13 amino acids. The germline gives CDR1 MNHEY, CDR2 SVGAGI. This chain's CDR3 is CASSQGAIYGYTF. For the CDR3, the DNA is TGTGCCAGCAGTCAGGGGGCTATCTATGGCTACACCTTC.

CDR3: CASSQGTGVYEQYF. DNA for the CDR3: TGCGCCAGCAGCCAAGGTACAGGGGTCTACGAGCAGTACTTC. This chain links TRBV4-3 with TRBJ2-7, with 7 bases lining up with TRBD1. This CDR3 is built from 14 residues. The V gene end was trimmed by 1 base and the J gene end by 3 bases; junction bases not matched to a gene: 3. Germline V gene data show CDR1 as LGHNA and CDR2 as YSLEER.

The chain carries TRBV6-1 and TRBJ2-7, with a possible D match to TRBD1 (5 bases). The V gene's germline CDR1 is MNHNS and CDR2 SASEGT. The CDR3 has 12 amino acids. Trimming took 10 bases from V and 3 from J, leaving 13 bases between them. CDR3 sequence reads: CAIVEGDYEQYF. CDR3 nucleotide sequence: TGTGCCATCGTCGAAGGGGACTACGAGCAGTACTTC.

The CDR3: CAISEWDSSYEQYF. As DNA, the CDR3 is TGTGCCATCAGTGAGTGGGACAGTTCCTACGAGCAGTACTTC. J is TRBJ2-7 and V is TRBV10-3; 7 nucleotides agree with TRBD1. The CDR3 totals 14 residues. The junction had 1 base not matched to a gene; V was cut back by 1 base and J by 1 base. The germline CDR1 and CDR2 sequences are ENHRY and SYGVKD.

The chain recombines TRBV19 with TRBJ2-7; tentatively, D is TRBD2 (6 bases). CDR1 and CDR2 (germline): LNHDA, SQIVND (reference sequence). The CDR3 is 16 residues long. Trimming took 8 bases from V and 6 from J, leaving 26 bases between them. This chain's CDR3 is CASGITGGTALGEQYF. The CDR3, as DNA: TGTGCCAGTGGCATTACTGGAGGGACTGCCCTCGGCGAGCAGTACTTC.

The gene calls are TRBV6-5 and TRBJ1-4; possible D gene TRBD1, 6 bases. CDR3 length: 12 residues. Germline loops: CDR1 MNHEY, CDR2 SVGAGI. Trimming cost V 5 bases and J 15 bases, with 16 bases left between them. Here the CDR3 DNA reads TGTGCCAGCAGTACGAACTACAGGGAATTGTTTTTT. Residues: CASSTNYRELFF.

The chain has TRBV7-9 and TRBJ2-7; no clear D gene. This CDR3 comprises 14 residues. The V and J ends lost 5 bases and 0 bases respectively, with 11 bases between them. Germline lookup yields CDR1 SEHNR and CDR2 FQNEAQ (reference sequence). The CDR3 DNA follows: TGTGCCAGCAGCGTTGGTATCGGCTCCTACGAGCAGTACTTC. This gives the protein CASSVGIGSYEQYF.

The rearrangement links TRBV10-1 to TRBJ1-2; 7 nucleotides match TRBD1. Germline assignment: CDR1 WNHNN and CDR2 SYGVQD (reference sequence). V gave up 6 bases and J gave up 0 bases; unmatched junction bases: 10. The CDR3 length is 16 residues. CDR3 region: CASRSGQALANYGYTF. CDR3 sequence (DNA): TGCGCCAGCAGAAGCGGACAGGCCTTAGCTAACTATGGCTACACCTTC.